These T cell receptor beta chains were read from a single sample in a study of cytomegalovirus exposure and HLA in healthy donors. Repertoires were generated with immunoSEQ multiplex PCR, while TCRdb's copy carries only in-frame clones and drops some. The sample has over 200,000 clones; 77% are singletons. The sample comprised PBMCs. The receptors stem from an older woman in good health and CMV-seropositive. Each CDR3 is given with its conserved first and last residue. A D gene is named only where the DNA matches it firmly. Size is stated for part of the rows, as once, few or many counts, or as a class when the clone is expanded.

>NA|TRBV2|15|few|TRBJ2-3
TGTGCCAGCAGGTTGGGGGGGCCAGTTAGGGATACGCAGTATTTT
CASRLGGPVRDTQYF
>NA|TRBV5-1|15|NA|TRBJ2-3
TGCGCCAGCAGCTTGGGACAGGTGGGGACAGATACGCAGTATTTT
CASSLGQVGTDTQYF
>TRBD1|TRBV5-1|14|NA|TRBJ1-5
TGCGCCAGCAGCCCAACAGGGGGGCATCAGCCCCAGCATTTT
CASSPTGGHQPQHF
>NA|TRBV6-5|14|NA|TRBJ1-1
TGTGCCAGCAGTTGGTCCGGGGGAAACACTGAAGCTTTCTTT
CASSWSGGNTEAFF
>NA|TRBV7-9|13|few|TRBJ1-1
TGTGCCAGCAGCTTCAGGGGCAACACTGAAGCTTTCTTT
CASSFRGNTEAFF
>TRBD2|TRBV29-1|14|NA|TRBJ2-3
TGCAGCGGGACCTTCGGCGGGGGGACAGATACGCAGTATTTT
CSGTFGGGTDTQYF
>NA|TRBV30|11|NA|TRBJ2-7
TGTGCCTTGCGGCAGCCCTACGAGCAGTACTTC
CALRQPYEQYF
>NA|TRBV18|15|NA|TRBJ1-2
TGTGCCAGCTCACCATTAGGGCCCCCCTCGGGAGGCTACACCTTC
CASSPLGPPSGGYTF
>NA|TRBV5-1|13|few|TRBJ2-1
TGCGCCAGCAGTCTTGAACTTGCGCGGGAGCAGTTCTTC
CASSLELAREQFF
>NA|TRBV5-4|15|NA|TRBJ1-4
TGTGCCAGCAGCCTCGACAGCTCAACTAATGAAAAACTGTTTTTT
CASSLDSSTNEKLFF
>TRBD1|TRBV27|15|few|TRBJ2-2
TGTGCCAGCAGTTGGGGACAGGGGTTATCCGGGGAGCTGTTTTTT
CASSWGQGLSGELFF
>TRBD1|TRBV6-5|15|NA|TRBJ2-7
TGTGCCAGCAGAGCGGGACAGGGCCTCTCCTACGAGCAGTACTTC
CASRAGQGLSYEQYF
>TRBD2|TRBV5-1|20|NA|TRBJ2-3
TGCGCCAGCAGCCCCCGCCCAACTAGCGGGAGGGCCCCCAACACAGATACGCAGTATTTT
CASSPRPTSGRAPNTDTQYF
>NA|TRBV9|13|NA|TRBJ1-1
TGTGCCAGCAGCGTTTCGCAGGGCACTGAAGCTTTCTTT
CASSVSQGTEAFF
>TRBD1|TRBV18|16|NA|TRBJ2-1
TGTGCCAGCTCACCACGACAGGGGAGCCCCTACAATGAGCAGTTCTTC
CASSPRQGSPYNEQFF
>NA|TRBV15|15|few|TRBJ1-4
TGTGCCACCAGCACCCCGGGACTTACGAATGAAAAACTGTTTTTT
CATSTPGLTNEKLFF
>NA|TRBV29-1|14|NA|TRBJ2-7
TGCAGCGTACTCTCGGAGGGCGCAGCGAAAGAGCAGTACTTC
CSVLSEGAAKEQYF
>NA|TRBV10-3|13|NA|TRBJ1-1
TGTGCCATCAGTGAGTCTAAGGGGACTGAAGCTTTCTTT
CAISESKGTEAFF
>NA|TRBV5-6|13|NA|TRBJ2-1
TGTGCCAGCAGTTCAGACTACTACAATGAGCAGTTCTTC
CASSSDYYNEQFF
>TRBD1|TRBV4-2|15|NA|TRBJ1-2
TGTGCCAGCGGATCGGGACAGGGGGATGACTATGGCTACACCTTC
CASGSGQGDDYGYTF
>NA|TRBV7-9|15|few|TRBJ2-7
TGTGCCAGCAGCCCCTGGGGGGGGCCGAACTACGAGCAGTACTTC
CASSPWGGPNYEQYF
>TRBD1|TRBV25-1|13|NA|TRBJ1-1
TGTGCCAGCAGTAAGACAGGGGCCACTGAAGCTTTCTTT
CASSKTGATEAFF
>TRBD1|TRBV6-5|13|once|TRBJ2-4
TGTGCCAGCACCCCCGGGACAGGGGGCATTCAGTACTTC
CASTPGTGGIQYF
>NA|TRBV7-9|13|NA|TRBJ1-2
TGTGCCAGCAGCTTGGGCAGGGACTATGGCTACACCTTC
CASSLGRDYGYTF
>TRBD2|TRBV7-3|14|few|TRBJ2-1
TGTGCCAGCAGCTTAGACCCTAGCGGGGGGGTTCTGTTCTTC
CASSLDPSGGVLFF
>TRBD1|TRBV27|16|NA|TRBJ1-1
TGTGCCAGCAGTTTATCCCCGGGACAGGGGTACACTGAAGCTTTCTTT
CASSLSPGQGYTEAFF
>NA|TRBV2|13|NA|TRBJ1-1
TGTGCCAGCAGTGTTTCCCGAGACACTGAAGCTTTCTTT
CASSVSRDTEAFF
>NA|TRBV4-2|14|NA|TRBJ1-1
TGTGCCAGCAGCCAACGCAGGGGGAACACTGAAGCTTTCTTT
CASSQRRGNTEAFF
>NA|TRBV29-1|13|NA|TRBJ1-1
TGCAGCGTGGAGGGCCGGGCGAACACTGAAGCTTTCTTT
CSVEGRANTEAFF
>TRBD2|TRBV5-1|14|NA|TRBJ2-5
TGCGCCAGCAGCCTAAGCGGGAGCGGTGAGACCCAGTACTTC
CASSLSGSGETQYF
>TRBD2|TRBV28|15|NA|TRBJ2-1
TGTGCCAGCAGCTCCCTCCCGACTAGCTTTACTGAGCAGTTCTTC
CASSSLPTSFTEQFF
>NA|TRBV4-1|13|NA|TRBJ1-2
TGCGCCAGCAGCCAACCGGGGGGCTATGGCTACACCTTC
CASSQPGGYGYTF
>TRBD2|TRBV5-1|15|NA|TRBJ2-1
TGCGCCAGCAGCTTGGGGCTAGCGGGAGACAGTGAGCAGTTCTTC
CASSLGLAGDSEQFF
>TRBD1|TRBV30|15|NA|TRBJ2-7
TGTGCCTGGAGTGACCGGGACAGGGGGCGGGACGAGCAGTACTTC
CAWSDRDRGRDEQYF
>NA|TRBV5-1|15|NA|TRBJ2-2
TGCGCCAGCAGCCGGGCAGGGGCTGATTTCGGGGAGCTGTTTTTT
CASSRAGADFGELFF
>NA|TRBV4-1|14|NA|TRBJ2-7
TGCGCCAGCAGCCAAGACCCCGGGACCTACGAGCAGTACTTC
CASSQDPGTYEQYF
>TRBD1|TRBV29-1|12|NA|TRBJ2-2
TGCAGCGGTCACAGGGGCACCGGGGAGCTGTTTTTT
CSGHRGTGELFF
>NA|TRBV9|14|NA|TRBJ1-6
TGTGCCAGCAGCGTAGACGGGAATAATTCACCCCTCCACTTT
CASSVDGNNSPLHF
>TRBD2|TRBV7-8|16|once|TRBJ2-1
TGTGCCAGCAGCTTAGATCCTAGCGGGGGCCACAATGAGCAGTTCTTC
CASSLDPSGGHNEQFF
>NA|TRBV20-1|11|once|TRBJ2-1
TGCAGTGCTAGAGATTTTTCGGTGCCGTTCTTC
CSARDFSVPFF
>TRBD1|TRBV6-5|15|NA|TRBJ1-6
TGTGCCAGCAGAAGGGGGCAGGGGCGGAATTCACCCCTCCACTTT
CASRRGQGRNSPLHF
>TRBD2|TRBV30|15|NA|TRBJ2-7
TGTGCCTGGAGTGTAGGCCTAGCGGCGACCTACGAGCAGTACTTC
CAWSVGLAATYEQYF
>NA|TRBV5-4|14|NA|TRBJ1-1
TGTGCCAGCAGCATACAGGGAGTGAATACTGAAGCTTTCTTT
CASSIQGVNTEAFF
>NA|TRBV15|16|NA|TRBJ2-3
TGTGCCACCAGCTCGGCGAACCGGGGGAGAGCAGATACGCAGTATTTT
CATSSANRGRADTQYF
>NA|TRBV18|14|once|TRBJ1-1
TGTGCCAGCTCACCACCGTGGGGAGACACTGAAGCTTTCTTT
CASSPPWGDTEAFF
>TRBD2|TRBV29-1|14|NA|TRBJ2-5
TGCAGCGTTGGTCCGGGAGCGGGAGGGCTGACCCAGTACTTC
CSVGPGAGGLTQYF
>TRBD1|TRBV6-5|12|NA|TRBJ1-2
TGTGCCAGCAGGGGACAGGCCTATGGCTACACCTTC
CASRGQAYGYTF
>NA|TRBV15|17|NA|TRBJ2-5
TGTGCCACCAGCAGAGATCGGAACAGGGTGGAACAAGAGACCCAGTACTTC
CATSRDRNRVEQETQYF
>NA|TRBV7-9|14|NA|TRBJ1-1
TGTGCCAGCAGCTCTCAGGGGACGGGCACTGAAGCTTTCTTT
CASSSQGTGTEAFF
>TRBD2|TRBV18|16|NA|TRBJ2-7
TGTGCCAGCTCACCAAGATCGTGGACTAGCGGATACGAGCAGTACTTC
CASSPRSWTSGYEQYF
>NA|TRBV9|14|once|TRBJ2-1
TGTGCCAGCAGCGCCTCACAGGTATCGAATGAGCAGTTCTTC
CASSASQVSNEQFF
>TRBD2|TRBV7-6|15|NA|TRBJ2-1
TGTGCCAGCAGCTTAAGGACTAGTGGATCCGATGAGCAGTTCTTC
CASSLRTSGSDEQFF
>TRBD2|TRBV10-2|16|NA|TRBJ2-1
TGCGCCAGCAGTGGTGGCGGGAGGGGAACCTACAATGAGCAGTTCTTC
CASSGGGRGTYNEQFF
>NA|TRBV7-9|15|NA|TRBJ1-4
TGTGCCAGCAGCACCCGGGTCAGGGGCGATGAAAAACTGTTTTTT
CASSTRVRGDEKLFF